This T cell receptor (beta chain) stems from a study of metastatic and nonmetastatic thyroid tumors. Using MiXCR, TCRdb reanalyzed the PCR reads. In the table there are approximately 25,000 clones, more than 14% of which are singletons. The CDR3 runs 15 residues. V was pared by 1 base and J by 8 bases, with 17 bases between. The V gene's germline CDR1 is LGHDT and CDR2 YNNKEL (reference sequence). This clone appeared many times. All patients reached thyroid surgery having received no treatment beforehand. This TCR came from a male donor with papillary thyroid cancer or a benign thyroid nodule (not recorded which). Some clones in this sample may be carry-over from other donors' samples. The material sequenced was blood. The rearrangement uses TRBV3-1 and TRBJ1-1; D is perhaps TRBD1 (6 bases). CDR3 nucleotide sequence: TGTGCCAGCAGCCAAGTCCTTACCCGAGGGACAGAAGCTTTCTTT. Residues: CASSQVLTRGTEAFF.